These T cell receptor beta chains were read from a single sample in a study of T-cell memory formation after mild COVID-19. Using its own MiXCR run on the 5' RACE reads, TCRdb lists one record per CDR3 protein. Of some 31,000 distinct CDR3 sequences detected, 9.5% to 15% appear once; the ten largest clones hold around 15%. Material: PBMCs or a T cell subset sorted from them (not recorded which). These TCRs come from an adult woman who had mild COVID-19 (a few samples of this study predate the infection). Cell type and time point are not known. Each CDR3 is given with its conserved first and last residue. D genes are given only for firm matches. Only some rows state a clone size, as once, few, many or a class for expanded clones.

J: TRBJ1-5
V: TRBV19
size: many
D: -
CDR3: CASSGKGSFQPQHF
DNA: TGTGCCAGTAGCGGGAAGGGGAGTTTTCAGCCCCAGCATTTT

J: TRBJ1-4
V: TRBV7-6
size: many
D: -
CDR3: CASSGPKGLREKLFF
DNA: TGTGCCAGCAGCGGACCAAAAGGGTTACGTGAAAAACTGTTTTTT

J: TRBJ2-5
V: TRBV24-1
size: once
D: -
CDR3: CATSDSGTSETQYF
DNA: TGTGCCACCAGTGATTCCGGGACTTCGGAGACCCAGTACTTC

J: TRBJ1-6
V: TRBV27
size: many
D: -
CDR3: CASSPGGTYNSPLHF
DNA: TGTGCCAGCAGTCCTGGGGGTACCTATAATTCACCCCTCCACTTT

J: TRBJ1-4
V: TRBV25-1
size: many
D: TRBD1
CDR3: CASSDPGQGTNEKLFF
DNA: TGTGCCAGCAGTGATCCCGGACAGGGAACTAATGAAAAACTGTTTTTT

J: TRBJ2-3
V: TRBV20-1
size: many
D: -
CDR3: CSARDRGGNLDTQYF
DNA: TGCAGTGCTAGAGATCGAGGGGGGAATTTAGATACGCAGTATTTT

J: TRBJ2-5
V: TRBV7-2
size: many
D: TRBD2
CDR3: CASSPVLAVYQETQYF
DNA: TGTGCCAGCAGCCCCGTCCTAGCGGTTTACCAAGAGACCCAGTACTTC

J: TRBJ2-7
V: TRBV19
size: many
D: -
CDR3: CASSNQEYYEQYF
DNA: TGTGCCAGTAGTAACCAGGAATACTACGAGCAGTACTTC

J: TRBJ2-6
V: TRBV11-3
size: many
D: -
CDR3: CASSLWGSGANVLTF
DNA: TGTGCCAGCAGCCTATGGGGCTCTGGGGCCAACGTCCTGACTTTC

J: TRBJ2-4
V: TRBV3-1
size: many
D: -
CDR3: CASSQAGVNIQYF
DNA: TGTGCCAGCAGCCAAGCAGGGGTCAACATTCAGTACTTC

J: TRBJ2-1
V: TRBV7-7
size: medium-sized
D: -
CDR3: CASSSGRTVEGNEQFF
DNA: TGTGCCAGCAGCTCAGGGAGGACAGTCGAGGGCAATGAGCAGTTCTTC

J: TRBJ2-1
V: TRBV5-1
size: many
D: TRBD1
CDR3: CASSLAGTGREQFF
DNA: TGCGCCAGCAGCTTAGCCGGGACAGGGCGTGAGCAGTTCTTC

J: TRBJ2-5
V: TRBV7-9
size: many
D: -
CDR3: CASSFYRQYQETQYF
DNA: TGTGCCAGCAGCTTCTACCGACAGTACCAAGAGACCCAGTACTTC

J: TRBJ2-7
V: TRBV11-2
size: many
D: -
CDR3: CASSPTLREQYF
DNA: TGTGCCAGCAGCCCGACTCTACGAGAACAGTACTTC

J: TRBJ1-2
V: TRBV29-1
size: many
D: -
CDR3: CSVEAGHGYTF
DNA: TGCAGCGTTGAAGCTGGACACGGCTACACCTTC

J: TRBJ1-1
V: TRBV7-9
size: many
D: -
CDR3: CASSNIQGNTEAFF
DNA: TGTGCCAGCAGCAACATACAGGGTAACACTGAAGCTTTCTTT

J: TRBJ2-2
V: TRBV29-1
size: many
D: -
CDR3: CKPPGPRIGELFF
DNA: TGCAAGCCCCCCGGGCCAAGGATCGGGGAGCTGTTTTTT

J: TRBJ2-7
V: TRBV6-5
size: many
D: TRBD2
CDR3: CASSSPLSGRAYEQYF
DNA: TGTGCCAGCAGTTCCCCCTTGAGCGGGAGGGCCTACGAGCAGTACTTC

J: TRBJ2-1
V: TRBV12-3/TRBV12-4
size: many
D: -
CDR3: CASSFILNEQFF
DNA: TGTGCCAGCAGTTTTATCCTCAATGAGCAGTTCTTC

J: TRBJ2-1
V: TRBV2
size: many
D: TRBD1
CDR3: CASRPGQPGNEQFF
DNA: TGTGCCAGCCGCCCGGGACAGCCCGGTAATGAGCAGTTCTTC

J: TRBJ2-1
V: TRBV5-1
size: many
D: TRBD2
CDR3: CASSLGTSGSRRNEQFF
DNA: TGCGCCAGCAGCTTGGGTACTAGCGGGAGTAGGAGGAATGAGCAGTTCTTC

J: TRBJ1-5
V: TRBV18
size: many
D: -
CDR3: CASSPLPQSSNQPQHF
DNA: TGTGCCAGCTCACCACTACCACAGTCTAGCAATCAGCCCCAGCATTTT

J: TRBJ1-5
V: TRBV7-2
size: many
D: -
CDR3: CASSLDHPPKGYQPQHF
DNA: TGTGCCAGCAGCTTAGACCACCCACCCAAGGGTTATCAGCCCCAGCATTTT

J: TRBJ1-4
V: TRBV27
size: many
D: TRBD1
CDR3: CASSPGQTLTNEKLFF
DNA: TGTGCCAGCAGTCCGGGACAGACATTAACTAATGAAAAACTGTTTTTT

J: TRBJ2-3
V: TRBV5-1
size: many
D: -
CDR3: CASSLRGTDTQYF
DNA: TGCGCCAGCAGCCTACGGGGGACAGATACGCAGTATTTT

J: TRBJ2-5
V: TRBV5-4
size: many
D: TRBD2
CDR3: CASSPSSGGYQETQYF
DNA: TGTGCCAGCAGCCCCTCTAGCGGGGGGTACCAAGAGACCCAGTACTTC

J: TRBJ1-6
V: TRBV4-3
size: few
D: TRBD1
CDR3: CASSPTSGTGGSPLHF
DNA: TGCGCCAGCAGCCCCACGTCCGGGACAGGGGGATCACCCCTCCACTTT

J: TRBJ1-1
V: TRBV20-1
size: many
D: -
CDR3: CSACRSATGAFF
DNA: TGCAGTGCTTGTCGGAGTGCTACAGGAGCTTTCTTT

J: TRBJ2-7
V: TRBV25-1
size: many
D: -
CDR3: CASGGGGSTYEQYF
DNA: TGTGCCAGCGGGGGGGGCGGGAGTACCTACGAGCAGTACTTC

J: TRBJ2-5
V: TRBV9
size: -
D: -
CDR3: CASSKDPSEAETQYF
DNA: TGTGCCAGCAGCAAGGATCCTAGCGAGGCAGAGACCCAGTACTTC

J: TRBJ1-6
V: TRBV3-1
size: many
D: TRBD1
CDR3: CASSQGDRGTAPLHF
DNA: TGTGCCAGCAGCCAGGGGGACAGGGGAACGGCACCCCTCCACTTT

J: TRBJ2-2
V: TRBV27
size: many
D: -
CDR3: CASSSFGGAETGELFF
DNA: TGTGCCAGCAGTTCATTTGGGGGGGCGGAGACCGGGGAGCTGTTTTTT

J: TRBJ2-5
V: TRBV5-4
size: -
D: -
CDR3: CASSLGGRDQETQYF
DNA: TGTGCCAGCAGCTTGGGGGGCCGGGACCAAGAGACCCAGTACTTC

J: TRBJ2-1
V: TRBV4-1
size: -
D: TRBD2
CDR3: CASSPGQTSGRGGEQFF
DNA: TGCGCCAGCAGCCCCGGGCAGACTAGCGGGAGGGGGGGTGAGCAGTTCTTC

J: TRBJ1-4
V: TRBV12-3/TRBV12-4
size: many
D: TRBD1
CDR3: CASGPGTVNEKLFF
DNA: TGTGCCAGCGGTCCCGGGACAGTTAATGAAAAACTGTTTTTT

J: TRBJ2-5
V: TRBV7-3
size: many
D: -
CDR3: CASSLARQETQYF
DNA: TGTGCCAGCAGCTTAGCCAGGCAAGAGACCCAGTACTTC

J: TRBJ1-1
V: TRBV29-1
size: -
D: -
CDR3: CSVRRNTEAFF
DNA: TGCAGCGTGCGGCGGAACACTGAAGCTTTCTTT